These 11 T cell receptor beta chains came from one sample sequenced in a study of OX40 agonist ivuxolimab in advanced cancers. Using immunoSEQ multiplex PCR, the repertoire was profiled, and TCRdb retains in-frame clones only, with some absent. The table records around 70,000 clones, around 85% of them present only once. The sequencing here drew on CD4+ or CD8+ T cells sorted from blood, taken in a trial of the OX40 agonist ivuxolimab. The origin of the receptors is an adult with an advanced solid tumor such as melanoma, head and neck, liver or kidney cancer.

Written as DNA, the CDR3 is TGTGCCAGCAGCCCGGGGGGGGGCAGTCTGACTAGCGGGAGCGGGGCGTCCTACGAGCAGTACTTC. Its protein product is CASSPGGGSLTSGSGASYEQYF. This sequence joins TRBV4-2 and TRBJ2-7; 12 nucleotides agree with TRBD2. This CDR3 is built from 22 residues. Germline V gene lookup returns CDR1 LGHNA and CDR2 YNFKEQ. V was clipped by 4 bases and J by 1 base; unmatched bases: 23.

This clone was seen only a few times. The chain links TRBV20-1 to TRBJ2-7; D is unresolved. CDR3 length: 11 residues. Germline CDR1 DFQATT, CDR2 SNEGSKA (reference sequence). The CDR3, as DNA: TGCAGCACACGAGGTTCCTACGAGCAGTACTTC. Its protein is CSTRGSYEQYF.

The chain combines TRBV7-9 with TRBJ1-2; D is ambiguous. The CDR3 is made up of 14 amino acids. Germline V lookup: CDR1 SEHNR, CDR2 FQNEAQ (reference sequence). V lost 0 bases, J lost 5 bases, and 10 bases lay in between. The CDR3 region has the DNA TGTGCCAGCAGCTTAGCGTCAGTCTCATATGGCTACACCTTC. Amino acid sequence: CASSLASVSYGYTF. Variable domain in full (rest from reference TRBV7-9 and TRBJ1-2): DTGVSQNPRHKITKRGQNVTFRCDPISEHNRLYWYRQTLGQGPEFLTYFQNEAQLEKSRLLSDRFSAERPKGSFSTLEIQRTEQGDSAMYLCASSLASVSYGYTFGSGTRLTVV.

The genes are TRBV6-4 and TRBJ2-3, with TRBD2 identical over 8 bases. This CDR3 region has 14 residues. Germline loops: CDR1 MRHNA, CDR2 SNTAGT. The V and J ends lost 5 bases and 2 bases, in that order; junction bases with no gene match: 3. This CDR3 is CASSIAGSTDTQYF. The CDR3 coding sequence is TGTGCCAGCAGTATAGCGGGGTCCACAGATACGCAGTATTTT.

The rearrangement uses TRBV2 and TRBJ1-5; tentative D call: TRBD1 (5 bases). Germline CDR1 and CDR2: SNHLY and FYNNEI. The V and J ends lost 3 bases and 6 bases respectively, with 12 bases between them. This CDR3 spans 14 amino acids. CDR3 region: CASSDWQGSQPQHF. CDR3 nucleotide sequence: TGTGCCAGCAGTGACTGGCAGGGCAGTCAGCCCCAGCATTTT.

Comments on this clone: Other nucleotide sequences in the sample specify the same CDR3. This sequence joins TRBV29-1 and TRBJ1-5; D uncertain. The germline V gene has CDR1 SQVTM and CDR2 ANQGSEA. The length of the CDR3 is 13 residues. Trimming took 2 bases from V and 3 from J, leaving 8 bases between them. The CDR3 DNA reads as TGCAGCGTTGAATCAGGACCCAATCAGCCCCAGCATTTT. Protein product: CSVESGPNQPQHF.

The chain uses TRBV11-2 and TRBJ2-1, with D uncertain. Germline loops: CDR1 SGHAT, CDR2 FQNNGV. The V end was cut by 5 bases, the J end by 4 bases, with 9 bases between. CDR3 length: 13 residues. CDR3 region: CASSLRAYNEQFF. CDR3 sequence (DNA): TGTGCCAGCAGCCTCCGGGCTTACAATGAGCAGTTCTTC. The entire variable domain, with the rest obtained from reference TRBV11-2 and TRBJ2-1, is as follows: EAGVAQSPRYKIIEKRQSVAFWCNPISGHATLYWYQQILGQGPKLLIQFQNNGVVDDSQLPKDRFSAERLKGVDSTLKIQPAKLEDSAVYLCASSLRAYNEQFFGPGTRLTVL.

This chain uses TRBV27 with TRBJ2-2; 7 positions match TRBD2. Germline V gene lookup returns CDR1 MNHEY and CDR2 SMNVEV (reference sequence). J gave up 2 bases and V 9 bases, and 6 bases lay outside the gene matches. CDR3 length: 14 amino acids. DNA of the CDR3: TGTGCCAGTTCAGGGACTATCAACACCGGGGAGCTGTTTTTT. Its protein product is CASSGTINTGELFF.

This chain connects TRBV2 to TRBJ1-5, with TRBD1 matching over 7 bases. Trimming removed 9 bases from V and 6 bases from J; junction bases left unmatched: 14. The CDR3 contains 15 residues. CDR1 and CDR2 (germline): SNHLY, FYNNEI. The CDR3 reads CASKAQTGLGQPQHF. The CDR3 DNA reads TGTGCCAGTAAGGCACAGACAGGGTTGGGTCAGCCCCAGCATTTT.

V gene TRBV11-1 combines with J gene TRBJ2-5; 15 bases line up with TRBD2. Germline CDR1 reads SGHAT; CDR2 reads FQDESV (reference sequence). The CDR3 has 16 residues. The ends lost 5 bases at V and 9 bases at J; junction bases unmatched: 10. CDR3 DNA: TGTGCCAGCAGCCGAATGGGGACTAGCGGGGGGTTAGCCCAGTACTTC. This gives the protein CASSRMGTSGGLAQYF.

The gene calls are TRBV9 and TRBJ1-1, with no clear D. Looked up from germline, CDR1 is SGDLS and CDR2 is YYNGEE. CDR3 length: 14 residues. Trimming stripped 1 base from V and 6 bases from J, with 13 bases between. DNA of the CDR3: TGTGCCAGCAGCGTATTTGCCGGCAGAGCTGAAGCTTTCTTT. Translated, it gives CASSVFAGRAEAFF.